A selection of T cell receptor beta chains follows, all from one sample in a study of CD8 T cells in Susac syndrome. TCRdb independently ran MiXCR on the immunoSEQ multiplex PCR reads; one entry per CDR3 protein. The profile shows around 80,000 distinct CDR3 sequences, 90% to 95% of them singletons. The specimen was CD8+ T cells from PBMCs. The source of these receptors is a human donor in good health. The conserved cysteine and the conserved F or W are not part of the CDR3 here. Fields, in order: V gene, J gene, clone size, CDR3 protein. Size tells how often a clone was seen (once, few, many) or the class of an expanded clone, and some rows leave it out.

V gene: TRBV7-6
J gene: TRBJ1-1
clone size: NA
CDR3 protein: ASSLIPGVNTEAF

V gene: TRBV2
J gene: TRBJ2-7
clone size: NA
CDR3 protein: ASSDGVPRGDEQY

V gene: TRBV10-2
J gene: TRBJ2-1
clone size: NA
CDR3 protein: ASEGRRGEQF

V gene: TRBV9
J gene: TRBJ2-5
clone size: NA
CDR3 protein: ASSGRDPNLGETQY

V gene: TRBV27
J gene: TRBJ1-2
clone size: NA
CDR3 protein: ASRPAGLYGYT

V gene: TRBV5-4
J gene: TRBJ1-1
clone size: NA
CDR3 protein: ASSLAGPNTEAF

V gene: TRBV7-9
J gene: TRBJ1-2
clone size: NA
CDR3 protein: ASSHSGQQLIYGYT

V gene: TRBV5-1
J gene: TRBJ2-1
clone size: once
CDR3 protein: ASRTGDSHNEQF

V gene: TRBV12-3/TRBV12-4
J gene: TRBJ1-5
clone size: once
CDR3 protein: ASRRGGGPSPQH

V gene: TRBV11-2
J gene: TRBJ2-7
clone size: NA
CDR3 protein: ASTNRWGYEQY

V gene: TRBV7-9
J gene: TRBJ2-3
clone size: NA
CDR3 protein: ASSPELALRTDTQY

V gene: TRBV7-2
J gene: TRBJ2-7
clone size: NA
CDR3 protein: ASSTKDPYEQY

V gene: TRBV19
J gene: TRBJ2-1
clone size: NA
CDR3 protein: ASKFGARYNEQF

V gene: TRBV29-1
J gene: TRBJ1-2
clone size: NA
CDR3 protein: SVARDRDYGYT

V gene: TRBV20-1
J gene: TRBJ2-1
clone size: NA
CDR3 protein: SARGSAHYNEQF

V gene: TRBV5-1
J gene: TRBJ2-1
clone size: NA
CDR3 protein: ASSLLARLAGSLAYNEQF

V gene: TRBV10-3
J gene: TRBJ1-1
clone size: NA
CDR3 protein: AISEKRFGTEAF